This entry is about one T cell receptor (beta chain). This entry is derived from a study of cytomegalovirus exposure and HLA in healthy donors. This PCR relied on a set of 60 Vbeta primers and 13 Jbeta primers. TCRdb keeps only in-frame clones here, not all; method: immunoSEQ multiplex PCR. Among approximately 290,000 clones listed, 80% were seen once. The origin of this receptor is a girl aged 2 to 9 in good health and CMV-seronegative. The sample consisted of PBMCs.

The DNA of the CDR3 is TGTGCCAGCAGCGTAGAAGACAGGGGGTGGTATGGCTACACCTTC. Translation: CASSVEDRGWYGYTF. V is TRBV9 and J is TRBJ1-2, with 9 nucleotides matching TRBD1. Per germline, CDR1 SGDLS and CDR2 YYNGEE. There are 15 residues in the CDR3. Trimming at V came to 0 bases and at J to 5 bases, leaving 5 bases not matched to a gene.